Sequencing of this T cell receptor beta chain was carried out in a study of T cell responses to AZD1222 COVID-19 vaccine. Method: immunoSEQ multiplex PCR; TCRdb's copy keeps in-frame clones and lacks some. The sample carries 84,000 or so clones, around 91% recorded once. This clone occurred once. Other nucleotide sequences from this sample produce the same CDR3. This CDR3 contains 11 residues. Germline lookup yields CDR1 MDHEN and CDR2 SYDVKM. Trimming removed 4 bases at V and 4 bases at J, with 5 bases between. The chain carries TRBV28 and TRBJ2-7; D unclear. The clonotype was recovered from an adult in good health. The sample here was peripheral blood, taken on day 0 of AZD1222 vaccination. CDR3 in amino acids: CASSWGYEQYF. The CDR3 coding sequence is TGTGCCAGCAGTTGGGGATACGAGCAGTACTTC.